The 18 T cell receptor beta chains listed next were all sequenced from one sample in a study of cytomegalovirus exposure and HLA in healthy donors. With 60 Vbeta and 13 Jbeta primers, the PCR was carried out. The data were produced by immunoSEQ multiplex PCR, yet TCRdb's version contains in-frame clones alone and is incomplete. This sample carries approximately 120,000 clones, about four fifths of them seen once, and the ten largest clones take roughly 2.2%. The sample taken for sequencing was PBMCs. The receptor set was obtained from a woman in her twenties or thirties in good health and CMV-seronegative.

The rearrangement joins TRBV9 to TRBJ1-5; possible D gene TRBD1, 6 bases. CDR1 SGDLS and CDR2 YYNGEE come from the germline V gene. With 3 bases removed from V and 4 bases from J, the gap between germline ends came to 8 bases. The CDR3 sequence is 13 residues long. The CDR3 loop reads CASSGTGNQPQHF. For the CDR3, the DNA is TGTGCCAGCAGCGGCACAGGGAATCAGCCCCAGCATTTT.

This clone was seen a handful of times. V and J are TRBV6-8 and TRBJ1-2, with D perhaps TRBD1 (5 bases). V shed 6 bases and J shed 2 bases, with 22 bases lying between them. The length of the CDR3 is 17 residues. Per the germline V gene, CDR1 is MNHGY and CDR2 is SAAAGT. The CDR3 here is CASSPQGTRQLNYGYTF. CDR3 DNA sequence: TGTGCCAGCAGCCCCCAGGGCACCCGGCAACTCAACTATGGCTACACCTTC.

The V call is TRBV6-1, the J call TRBJ2-1, with TRBD2 matching over 10 bases. Germline V gene data show CDR1 as MNHNS and CDR2 as SASEGT. CDR3 length: 15 residues. With 6 bases clipped from V and 6 bases from J, the junction kept 8 bases outside the gene matches. CDR3 region: CASRIQREGSNEQFF. CDR3 nucleotides: TGTGCCAGCAGGATTCAGCGGGAGGGCAGCAATGAGCAGTTCTTC.

The genes are TRBV7-6 and TRBJ1-1; a weak D match, TRBD1 (6 bases). The CDR3 length is 15 residues. Trimming left V 7 bases short and J 0 bases short, with 15 bases between. Looked up from germline, CDR1 is SGHVS and CDR2 is FNYEAQ. CDR3 nucleotide sequence: TGTGCCAGCAACCCCAGGACAGTTCTGAACACTGAAGCTTTCTTT. Amino acids: CASNPRTVLNTEAFF.

This clone was recorded once. V gene TRBV30 combines with J gene TRBJ1-5; D is ambiguous. The germline CDR1 and CDR2 sequences are GTSNPN and SVGIG (reference sequence). The CDR3 has 14 amino acids. V lost 0 bases and J 5 bases, leaving 11 bases between the germline ends. The CDR3 nucleotides read TGTGCCTGGAGTGTAAGCCCGGTGGATCAGCCCCAGCATTTT. This gives the protein CAWSVSPVDQPQHF.

The V call is TRBV30, the J call TRBJ2-3; 11 bases fit TRBD2. This CDR3 is built from 16 residues. Germline-derived CDR1 and CDR2 are GTSNPN and SVGIG (reference sequence). The ends lost 1 base at V and 5 bases at J; junction bases unmatched: 8. The CDR3: CAWSGVAGGPVDTQYF. The CDR3 bases are TGTGCCTGGAGTGGAGTAGCGGGAGGGCCTGTAGATACGCAGTATTTT.

The chain combines TRBV28 with TRBJ2-7; TRBD2 aligns across 12 bases. Germline V gives CDR1 MDHEN, CDR2 SYDVKM. The CDR3 consists of 17 residues. The junction had 10 bases not matched to a gene; V was cut back by 7 bases and J by 0 bases. This CDR3 is CASTSYGLAGTSYEQYF. CDR3 bases: TGTGCCAGCACGAGCTACGGACTAGCGGGGACCTCCTACGAGCAGTACTTC.

The rearrangement links TRBV7-6 to TRBJ2-3; tentatively, D is TRBD2 (5 bases). The CDR3 runs 18 residues. Trimming stripped 1 base from V and 0 bases from J, with 17 bases between. Looked up from germline, CDR1 is SGHVS and CDR2 is FNYEAQ. The DNA of the CDR3 is TGTGCCAGCAGCTTAGGGAAGAGGCGCGGGTCTAGCACAGATACGCAGTATTTT. Translated, it gives CASSLGKRRGSSTDTQYF. The whole variable domain, remainder taken from reference TRBV7-6 and TRBJ2-3, is GAGVSQSPRYKVTKRGQDVALRCDPISGHVSLYWYRQALGQGPEFLTYFNYEAQQDKSGLPNDRFSAERPEGSISTLTIQRTEQRDSAMYRCASSLGKRRGSSTDTQYFGPGTRLTVL.

This clone was counted only a few times. This chain links TRBV5-6 with TRBJ1-1, with D unresolved. The V end lost 3 bases, the J end lost 4 bases, and 10 bases lay between the germline ends. CDR1 is SGHDT and CDR2 is YYEEEE in the germline V gene. This CDR3 spans 13 amino acids. The CDR3 loop reads CASSWMEATEAFF. The CDR3, as DNA: TGTGCCAGCAGCTGGATGGAGGCCACTGAAGCTTTCTTT.

The chain uses TRBV19 and TRBJ2-5; D is unclear. This CDR3 region has 13 residues. Germline V gene sequence: CDR1 LNHDA, CDR2 SQIVND (reference sequence). V was cut by 0 bases and J by 8 bases, with 10 bases left in between. For the CDR3, the DNA is TGTGCCAGTAGTATAGACAGGTTTTCTACCCAGTACTTC. This sequence encodes CASSIDRFSTQYF.

CDR3 sequence: CASSLTGLLTDTQYF. The DNA for the CDR3 is TGTGCCAGCAGCCTAACAGGATTGCTCACAGATACGCAGTATTTT. The chain combines TRBV9 with TRBJ2-3; TRBD1 is a possible D gene (5 bases). The V gene's germline CDR1 is SGDLS and CDR2 YYNGEE. The CDR3 has 15 amino acids. Trimming cost V 4 bases and J 2 bases, with 14 bases left between them.

In its sample, this clone was seen a few times. This chain connects TRBV7-9 to TRBJ1-1, with a tentative D call TRBD1 (6 bases). V lost 5 bases and J lost 10, with 17 bases in between. In germline, CDR1 is SEHNR, CDR2 FQNEAQ (reference sequence). This CDR3 has 13 residues. The DNA for the CDR3 is TGTGCCAGCAGCCTGGACAGCCGAAGATTAGCTTTCTTT. Protein product: CASSLDSRRLAFF.

The rearrangement links TRBV6-1 to TRBJ1-2; 7 bases are a match to TRBD1. The J segment lost 7 bases and the V segment lost 1 base, leaving 9 bases of the junction unmatched. Germline V gene lookup returns CDR1 MNHNS and CDR2 SASEGT. This CDR3 is 15 amino acids long. CDR3 in amino acids: CASSEVDRLKGGYTF. CDR3 coding DNA: TGTGCCAGCAGTGAAGTGGACAGGCTTAAAGGTGGCTACACCTTC.

The chain combines TRBV10-1 with TRBJ2-1, with D perhaps matching TRBD2 (7 bases). The CDR3 sequence is 16 residues long. V lost 2 bases and J 8 bases, leaving 19 bases between the germline ends. Germline-derived CDR1 and CDR2 are WNHNN and SYGVQD (reference sequence). The CDR3, as DNA: TGCGCCAGCAGTGAGAAGGGGGAGGGCCCCTTGGATGAGCAGTTCTTC. It is translated as CASSEKGEGPLDEQFF.

This sequence joins TRBV6-5 and TRBJ1-1; D is ambiguous. Germline CDR1 and CDR2: MNHEY and SVGAGI. This CDR3 region has 13 residues. V was clipped by 8 bases and J by 4 bases, with 14 bases between them. The CDR3 DNA follows: TGTGCCAGCTCGCCGAGCCTGCTCACTGAAGCTTTCTTT. Its translation: CASSPSLLTEAFF.

J is TRBJ2-5 and V is TRBV28; 7 bases match TRBD2. The CDR3 consists of 13 residues. CDR1 MDHEN and CDR2 SYDVKM come from the germline V gene. Germline trimming cut 6 bases from V and 11 bases from J; bases unmatched to any gene: 12. The CDR3 sequence: CASSTSGAGEQYF. The CDR3 coding sequence is TGTGCCAGCAGCACAAGCGGGGCCGGGGAGCAGTACTTC.

CDR3 coding DNA: TGTGCCAGCAGCTTGGGGCAGGGCGAATGGGTCCAAGAGACCCAGTACTTC. As protein: CASSLGQGEWVQETQYF. This sequence joins TRBV5-6 and TRBJ2-5; a possible D gene is TRBD1 (5 bases). This CDR3 comprises 17 residues. V lost 0 bases, J lost 1 base, and 16 bases lay in between. The germline V gene encodes CDR1 SGHDT and CDR2 YYEEEE.

This rearrangement joins TRBV5-4 to TRBJ2-7; tentatively, D is TRBD2 (7 bases). With 4 bases removed from V and 3 bases from J, the gap between germline ends came to 17 bases. The CDR3 is made up of 15 amino acids. From germline, CDR1 is SGHNT and CDR2 YYREEE (reference sequence). As DNA, the CDR3 is TGTGCCAGCAGCACTATCTGGGGGGGGCGCTACGAGCAGTACTTC. Residues: CASSTIWGGRYEQYF.